This T cell receptor (beta chain) was obtained from a study of T cell responses to AZD1222 COVID-19 vaccine. Whole-study context: Pooled samples include second doses given at about 4 or 12 weeks. Findings and caveats of the study: Just a handful of AZD1222 recipients were seropositive at baseline.

CDR1 and CDR2 from the germline V gene are LNHNV and YYDKDF (reference sequence). Trimming left V 3 bases short and J 6 bases short, with 15 bases between. CDR3 size: 15 residues. Using immunoSEQ multiplex PCR, the repertoire was profiled, and TCRdb retains in-frame clones only, with some absent. The table includes approximately 120,000 clones, 88% detected once. As concerns this clone: Its antigen remains unknown.

The source material was peripheral blood, sampled on day 0 of AZD1222 vaccination. The chain links TRBV15 to TRBJ2-1, with D perhaps assigned TRBD1 or TRBD2 (6 bases each). This TCR came from an adult in good health. DNA for the CDR3: TGTGCCACCAGCAGGGCTCAGGGGAGGACCAATGAGCAGTTCTTC. It encodes CATSRAQGRTNEQFF.